Shown below are 30 T cell receptor beta chains from a single sample sequenced in a study of cytomegalovirus exposure and HLA in healthy donors. Primers: 60 Vbeta forward and 13 Jbeta reverse. Profiling relied on immunoSEQ multiplex PCR, and the TCRdb table lists in-frame clones only, not all of them. The sample has about 88,000 clones; roughly 71% are singletons. Sequencing was done on a sample of PBMCs. The origin of the receptors is a woman aged 18-29 years in good health and CMV-seropositive.

This clone has a handful of counts. The CDR3 loop reads CASSHRGGLGFLYF. CDR3 in DNA: TGTGCCAGCAGTCACCGCGGGGGACTAGGCTTCTTATACTTC. V is TRBV6-5 and J is TRBJ2-7, with 8 bases aligning to TRBD2. The CDR3 covers 14 residues. CDR1 is MNHEY and CDR2 is SVGAGI in the germline V gene. The ends lost 5 bases at V and 13 bases at J; junction bases unmatched: 16.

With regard to this clone: The CDR3 end shows no conserved phenylalanine or tryptophan, and so a read error is likely. The DNA is left out, because the CDR3 cannot be placed on it with certainty; the CDR3 is given as TCRdb lists it. J is TRBJ1-1 and V is TRBV20-1. The V gene's germline CDR1 is DFQATT and CDR2 SNEGSKA (reference sequence). The CDR3 extends over 11 residues, inclusive of both ends. This chain's CDR3 is CSANPTDGMPM.

The rearrangement links TRBV12-5 to TRBJ1-2; D gene unclear. The germline CDR1 and CDR2 sequences are LGHNT and FRNRAP. Trimming left V 0 bases short and J 3 bases short, with 11 bases between. CDR3 length: 15 amino acids. The DNA for the CDR3 is TGTGCTAGTGGTTTGGTACTAGGTGGGCACTATGGCTACACCTTC. Residues: CASGLVLGGHYGYTF.

The chain links TRBV30 to TRBJ2-2, with TRBD2 identical over 7 bases. The germline gives CDR1 GTSNPN, CDR2 SVGIG (reference sequence). V dropped 1 base and J dropped 4; count of bases not matched to a gene: 6. The CDR3 is 15 residues long. The CDR3 coding sequence is TGTGCCTGGAGTGCGCGGGGGAGGGTCACCGGGGAGCTGTTTTTT. It translates to CAWSARGRVTGELFF. Together with reference TRBV30 and TRBJ2-2, the CDR3 gives the full variable domain: SQTIHQWPATLVQPVGSPLSLECTVEGTSNPNLYWYRQAAGRGLQLLFYSVGIGQISSEVPQNLSASRPQDRQFILSSKKLLLSDSGFYLCAWSARGRVTGELFFGEGSRLTVL.

This chain uses TRBV4-2 with TRBJ2-1; the D gene is possibly TRBD2 (6 bases). With 3 bases removed from V and 8 bases from J, the gap between germline ends came to 23 bases. Germline V lookup: CDR1 LGHNA, CDR2 YNFKEQ. The CDR3 has 17 residues. DNA of the CDR3: TGTGCCAGCAGCCAGGGACTTAACTTCTTTCCGGGCCATGAGCAGTTCTTC. It specifies CASSQGLNFFPGHEQFF.

The chain recombines TRBV7-9 with TRBJ2-1; a weak D match, TRBD2 (6 bases). CDR1 SEHNR and CDR2 FQNEAQ come from the germline V gene (reference sequence). The CDR3 runs to 15 residues. Trimming stripped 1 base from V and 3 bases from J, with 10 bases between. In nucleotides, the CDR3 is TGTGCCAGCAGCTTAGATGGAGGGAGCTACAATGAGCAGTTCTTC. Amino acid sequence: CASSLDGGSYNEQFF.

The chain employs TRBV5-6 and TRBJ2-5; no reliable D call. With 1 base removed from V and 6 bases from J, the gap between germline ends came to 19 bases. Germline V CDR1 and CDR2: SGHDT, YYEEEE. The CDR3 contains 16 residues. CDR3 protein: CASSLYRQTTLKTQYF. The CDR3 DNA is TGTGCCAGCAGCTTGTATAGGCAGACGACACTGAAGACCCAGTACTTC.

The chain combines TRBV28 with TRBJ2-3; D uncertain. V was trimmed by 2 bases and J by 3 bases, leaving 9 bases between them. The germline V gene encodes CDR1 MDHEN and CDR2 SYDVKM. The CDR3 spans 14 residues. DNA of the CDR3: TGTGCCAGCAGTTTAGGGCATCTTACAGATACGCAGTATTTT. Translated, it gives CASSLGHLTDTQYF.

The rearrangement links TRBV19 to TRBJ1-5; D not certain. V was trimmed by 3 bases and J by 2 bases, leaving 11 bases between them. The CDR3 totals 15 residues. Per germline, CDR1 LNHDA and CDR2 SQIVND (reference sequence). The CDR3 DNA is TGTGCCAGTAGTATCCCCTCTAGGCGCAATCAGCCCCAGCATTTT. Translated, it gives CASSIPSRRNQPQHF.

This chain links TRBV19 with TRBJ1-3, with D hard to call. The germline V gene has CDR1 LNHDA and CDR2 SQIVND (reference sequence). Trimming removed 2 bases at V and 1 base at J, with 9 bases between. The length of the CDR3 is 15 residues. The CDR3 region is CASSISGLSGNTIYF. Written as DNA, the CDR3 is TGTGCCAGTAGTATATCGGGTCTTTCTGGAAACACCATATATTTT. Full variable domain (missing parts from reference TRBV19 and TRBJ1-3): DGGITQSPKYLFRKEGQNVTLSCEQNLNHDAMYWYRQDPGQGLRLIYYSQIVNDFQKGDIAEGYSVSREKKESFPLTVTSAQKNPTAFYLCASSISGLSGNTIYFGEGSWLTVV.

Written as DNA, the CDR3 is TGTGCCAGTACCCGAGCAGGTAGCAATCAGCCCCAGCATTTT. Translation gives CASTRAGSNQPQHF. The chain joins TRBV19 to TRBJ1-5; no firm D call. V was shortened by 7 bases and J by 0 bases, with 10 bases between the two germline ends. CDR3 length equals 14 residues. Looked up from germline, CDR1 is LNHDA and CDR2 is SQIVND (reference sequence).

V usage is TRBV23-1 and J usage is TRBJ1-2; D is possibly TRBD1 (5 bases). TRBV23-1 is labeled an ORF, and its function is uncertain. The germline V and J ends were trimmed by 5 bases and 3 bases, with 25 bases remaining between them. This CDR3 is 18 amino acids long. CDR3 residues: CASSGGPGGSHLYYGYTF. Here the CDR3 DNA reads TGCGCCAGCAGTGGTGGTCCCGGGGGTTCCCACCTTTACTATGGCTACACCTTC.

This clone has a handful of counts. The J gene is TRBJ1-1, the V gene TRBV6-5; no definite D call. Germline V gene sequence: CDR1 MNHEY, CDR2 SVGAGI. The CDR3 consists of 13 residues. The V and J ends lost 4 bases and 3 bases respectively, with 9 bases between them. This CDR3 reads CASSLTHDTEAFF. CDR3 DNA sequence: TGTGCCAGCAGTTTAACACACGACACTGAAGCTTTCTTT.

The chain uses TRBV2 and TRBJ1-2; the D is unclear. Germline assignment: CDR1 SNHLY and CDR2 FYNNEI. Trimming stripped 6 bases from V and 2 bases from J, with 13 bases between. The CDR3 length is 14 residues. The CDR3 DNA follows: TGTGCCAGCAGGCCGGCTATTAGCAACTATGGCTACACCTTC. It translates to CASRPAISNYGYTF.

This chain links TRBV5-1 with TRBJ2-5; 8 bases fit TRBD1. This CDR3 contains 14 residues. V lost 4 bases, J lost 1 base, and 3 bases stayed unmatched. Germline-derived CDR1 and CDR2 are SGHRS and YFSETQ. CDR3 in amino acids: CASSTGQGQETQYF. The CDR3 nucleotides read TGCGCCAGCAGCACAGGACAGGGCCAAGAGACCCAGTACTTC.

This rearrangement joins TRBV10-3 to TRBJ1-1; tentatively, D is TRBD1 (5 bases). The CDR3 is 15 amino acids. CDR1 is ENHRY and CDR2 is SYGVKD in the germline V gene. V dropped 0 bases and J dropped 0 bases, with 8 bases sitting between them. The CDR3 loop is CAISESAGLNTEAFF. The CDR3, as DNA: TGTGCCATCAGTGAGTCGGCAGGGCTGAACACTGAAGCTTTCTTT.

The V call is TRBV21-1, the J call TRBJ2-7; whether TRBD2, the table's D call, matches the DNA was not checked. TRBV21-1 is a documented pseudogene. This CDR3 has 17 amino acids. Here the CDR3 reads CASSKVVGPRPSSEQYF. The CDR3 region has the DNA TGTGCCAGCAGCAAAGTAGTCGGCCCGCGGCCCTCGTCCGAGCAGTACTTC.

The V call is TRBV5-1, the J call TRBJ2-3, with D possibly being TRBD2 (5 bases). CDR3 size: 15 residues. CDR1 is SGHRS and CDR2 is YFSETQ in the germline V gene. Between the trimmed V and J ends, which lost 2 bases and 2 bases, there was a span of 12 bases. The CDR3 here is CASSFYSGSTDTQYF. Written as DNA, the CDR3 is TGCGCCAGCAGCTTCTACAGCGGCTCCACAGATACGCAGTATTTT.

V gene TRBV18 combines with J gene TRBJ2-3, with 12 nucleotides matching TRBD2. Looked up from germline, CDR1 is KGHSH and CDR2 is LQKENI. The length of the CDR3 is 16 residues. Trimming cost V 3 bases and J 6 bases; bases outside gene matches: 7. The CDR3 DNA reads TGTGCCAGCTCACCCTCCCTAGCGGGAGGGGGTGATACGCAGTATTTT. Its translation: CASSPSLAGGGDTQYF.

This clone was picked up a small number of times. V is TRBV9 and J is TRBJ2-1; 11 positions match TRBD2. Per the germline V gene, CDR1 is SGDLS and CDR2 is YYNGEE. The CDR3 covers 15 residues. V was pared by 3 bases and J by 6 bases, with 5 bases of the junction left unmatched. The CDR3 bases are TGTGCCAGCAGCGCCATAGCGGGAGGGGGCAATGAGCAGTTCTTC. This encodes CASSAIAGGGNEQFF. Full variable domain (outside the CDR3, taken from reference TRBV9 and TRBJ2-1): DSGVTQTPKHLITATGQRVTLRCSPRSGDLSVYWYQQSLDQGLQFLIQYYNGEERAKGNILERFSAQQFPDLHSELNLSSLELGDSALYFCASSAIAGGGNEQFFGPGTRLTVL.

Only a few counts were recorded for this clone. The J gene is TRBJ2-2, the V gene TRBV4-3, with D perhaps TRBD2 (6 bases). The CDR3 covers 15 residues. Germline assignment: CDR1 LGHNA and CDR2 YSLEER. V was trimmed by 0 bases and J by 7 bases, leaving 12 bases between them. CDR3 in amino acids: CASSQDRLASGELFF. CDR3 nucleotides: TGCGCCAGCAGCCAAGATCGGCTAGCGAGCGGGGAGCTGTTTTTT.

This clone was picked up one time. The genes are TRBV5-4 and TRBJ2-3, with a tentative D call TRBD1 (5 bases). The V gene lost 4 bases and the J gene lost 13 bases, with 16 bases spanning the gap. CDR3 length: 12 amino acids. CDR1 SGHNT and CDR2 YYREEE come from the germline V gene (reference sequence). DNA of the CDR3: TGTGCCAGCAGCAACGCCGAGACAGAAAAGTATTTT. As protein: CASSNAETEKYF. The full variable domain, rest sourced from reference TRBV5-4 and TRBJ2-3, is ETGVTQSPTHLIKTRGQQVTLRCSSQSGHNTVSWYQQALGQGPQFIFQYYREEENGRGNFPPRFSGLQFPNYSSELNVNALELDDSALYLCASSNAETEKYFGPGTRLTVL.

The CDR3 is CASRSRTEFYNEQFF. CDR3 DNA sequence: TGTGCCAGCAGGTCACGGACAGAGTTTTACAATGAGCAGTTCTTC. The chain has TRBV2 and TRBJ2-1, with D tentatively TRBD1 (6 bases). The germline V gene encodes CDR1 SNHLY and CDR2 FYNNEI. This CDR3 region has 15 residues. Deletions cut 6 bases from V and 4 bases from J, with 16 bases between.

V gene TRBV29-1 combines with J gene TRBJ2-7; TRBD2 matches 11 bases. This CDR3 is 12 amino acids long. The V and J ends lost 7 bases and 3 bases, in that order; junction bases with no gene match: 2. The V gene's germline CDR1 is SQVTM and CDR2 ANQGSEA. The CDR3, as DNA: TGCAGCGCTAGCGGGGGGAACTACGAGCAGTACTTC. Protein sequence: CSASGGNYEQYF.

This clone was detected a few times. CDR3 protein: CASSPSLAGGIYEQYF. Here the CDR3 DNA reads TGCGCCAGCAGCCCCTCCCTCGCGGGAGGTATCTACGAGCAGTACTTC. V and J are TRBV4-3 and TRBJ2-5, with 8 positions matching TRBD2. The closer fit of TRBJ2-7 to the DNA end suggests the J call may be wrong. This CDR3 comprises 16 residues. Germline CDR1 LGHNA, CDR2 YSLEER.

This rearrangement joins TRBV4-2 to TRBJ2-7; TRBD2 agrees at 8 bases. With V trimmed by 5 bases and J by 3 bases, 9 bases remained unmatched. Germline loops: CDR1 LGHNA, CDR2 YNFKEQ. There are 15 residues in the CDR3. CDR3 protein: CASSARAGGYYEQYF. The DNA of the CDR3 is TGTGCCAGCAGCGCACGGGCGGGAGGATACTACGAGCAGTACTTC.

V usage is TRBV28 and J usage is TRBJ2-1; 13 nucleotides match TRBD2. Germline V lookup: CDR1 MDHEN, CDR2 SYDVKM. Trimming cost V 3 bases and J 1 base; bases outside gene matches: 18. The CDR3 consists of 22 residues. As DNA, the CDR3 is TGTGCCAGCAGTTTTGGACTAGCGGGAGTAGCCCACCCCGTTAAATCCTACAATGAGCAGTTCTTC. It is translated as CASSFGLAGVAHPVKSYNEQFF.

The chain links TRBV9 to TRBJ2-1, with TRBD2 matching 8 bases. Trimming cost V 0 bases and J 1 base; bases outside gene matches: 3. This CDR3 comprises 16 residues. Germline V gene sequence: CDR1 SGDLS, CDR2 YYNGEE. CDR3 loop: CASSVAGGKSYNEQFF. The CDR3 region has the DNA TGTGCCAGCAGCGTAGCGGGGGGGAAGTCCTACAATGAGCAGTTCTTC.

With regard to this clone: The final CDR3 position lacks the conserved phenylalanine or tryptophan, pointing to a likely read error. This sequence joins TRBV19 and TRBJ1-2, with 8 positions matching TRBD1. Unmatched junction bases numbered 9, after V lost 4 bases and J lost 5 bases. Germline V CDR1 and CDR2: LNHDA, SQIVND (reference sequence). The CDR3 contains 15 residues. The CDR3 region is CASSTDRERPYGYTL. In nucleotides, the CDR3 is TGTGCCAGTAGTACGGACAGGGAAAGGCCTTATGGCTACACCCTC.

This clone was seen a few times. This chain uses TRBV5-4 with TRBJ1-1; D is unclear. Trimming stripped 8 bases from V and 3 bases from J, with 8 bases between. The CDR3 extends over 11 amino acids. Germline V lookup: CDR1 SGHNT, CDR2 YYREEE (reference sequence). CDR3 sequence reads: CASTRDTEAFF. The CDR3 nucleotides read TGTGCCAGTACCCGGGACACTGAAGCTTTCTTT. Full variable domain (missing parts from reference TRBV5-4 and TRBJ1-1): ETGVTQSPTHLIKTRGQQVTLRCSSQSGHNTVSWYQQALGQGPQFIFQYYREEENGRGNFPPRFSGLQFPNYSSELNVNALELDDSALYLCASTRDTEAFFGQGTRLTVV.